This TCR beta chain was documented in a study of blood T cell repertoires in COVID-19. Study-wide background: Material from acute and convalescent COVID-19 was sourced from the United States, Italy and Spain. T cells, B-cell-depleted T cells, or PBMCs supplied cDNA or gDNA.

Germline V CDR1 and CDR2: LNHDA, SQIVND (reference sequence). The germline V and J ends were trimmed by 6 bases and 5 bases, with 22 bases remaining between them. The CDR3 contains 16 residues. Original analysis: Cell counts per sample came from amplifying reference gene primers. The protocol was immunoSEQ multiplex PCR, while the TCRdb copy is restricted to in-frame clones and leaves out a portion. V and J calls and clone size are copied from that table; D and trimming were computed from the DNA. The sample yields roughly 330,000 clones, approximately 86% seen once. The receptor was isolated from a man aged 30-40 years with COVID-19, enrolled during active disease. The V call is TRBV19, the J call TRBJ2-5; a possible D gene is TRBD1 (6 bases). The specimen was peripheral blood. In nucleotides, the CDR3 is TGTGCCAGTAGCCCCCTTTTGGGCAGGGGTTATGAGACCCAGTACTTC. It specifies CASSPLLGRGYETQYF.